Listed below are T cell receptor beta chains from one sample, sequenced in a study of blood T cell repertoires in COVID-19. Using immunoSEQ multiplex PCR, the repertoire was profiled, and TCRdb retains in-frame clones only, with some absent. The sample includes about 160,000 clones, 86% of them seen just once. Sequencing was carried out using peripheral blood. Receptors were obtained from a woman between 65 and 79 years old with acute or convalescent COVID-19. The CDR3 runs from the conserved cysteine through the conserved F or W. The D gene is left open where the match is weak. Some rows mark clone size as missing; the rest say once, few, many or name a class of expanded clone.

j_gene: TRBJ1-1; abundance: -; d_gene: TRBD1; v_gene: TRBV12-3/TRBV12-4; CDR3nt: TGTGCCAGCAACGGACAGGGTGTTGCTGAAGCTTTCTTT; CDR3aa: CASNGQGVAEAFF
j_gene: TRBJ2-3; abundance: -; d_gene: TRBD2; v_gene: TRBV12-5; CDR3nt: TGTGCTAGTGGTTTCAGCGGGGCATCAGATACGCAGTATTTT; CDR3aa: CASGFSGASDTQYF
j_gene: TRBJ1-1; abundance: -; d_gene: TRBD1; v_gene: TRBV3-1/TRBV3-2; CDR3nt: TGTGCCAGCAGCCCCGGGACAGGTGCATCGGACACTGAAGCTTTCTTT; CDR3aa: CASSPGTGASDTEAFF
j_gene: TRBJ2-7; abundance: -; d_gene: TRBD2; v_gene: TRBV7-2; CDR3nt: TGTGCCAGCAGCTTGGGAGGGAGGGCTACGGACGAGCAGTACTTC; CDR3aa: CASSLGGRATDEQYF
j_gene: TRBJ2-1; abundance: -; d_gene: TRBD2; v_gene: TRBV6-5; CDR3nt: TGTGCCAGCAGAGTAGCGGGGTTATACAATGAGCAGTTCTTC; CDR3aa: CASRVAGLYNEQFF
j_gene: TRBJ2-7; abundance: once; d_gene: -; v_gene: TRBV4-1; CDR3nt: TGCGCCAGCAGCCAAGATTTTCAAGGGGCTTACGAGCAGTACTTC; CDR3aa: CASSQDFQGAYEQYF
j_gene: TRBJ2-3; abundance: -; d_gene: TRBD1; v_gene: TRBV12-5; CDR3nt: TGTGCTAGTGGACAGGGGGGCACAGATACGCAGTATTTT; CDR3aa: CASGQGGTDTQYF
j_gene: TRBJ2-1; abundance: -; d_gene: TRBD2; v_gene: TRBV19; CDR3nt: TGTGCCAGTAGTATGGCGGGGGGCCGGAATGAGCAGTTCTTC; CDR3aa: CASSMAGGRNEQFF
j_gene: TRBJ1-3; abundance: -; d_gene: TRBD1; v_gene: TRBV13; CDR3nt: TGTGCCAGCAGGAGACAGGGCTTCTCTGGAAACACCATATATTTT; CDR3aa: CASRRQGFSGNTIYF
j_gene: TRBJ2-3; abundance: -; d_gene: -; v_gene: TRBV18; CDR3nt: TGTGCCAGCTCACAGGGGTCCGCTAGCACAGATACGCAGTATTTT; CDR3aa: CASSQGSASTDTQYF
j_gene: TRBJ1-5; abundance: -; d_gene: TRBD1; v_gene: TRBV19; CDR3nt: TGTGCCAGTAGTGGGACAGGGGTACAGCCCCAGCATTTT; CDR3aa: CASSGTGVQPQHF
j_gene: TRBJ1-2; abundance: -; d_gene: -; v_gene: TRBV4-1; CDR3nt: TGCGCCAGCAGCCAAGGGGAGAGCAGGGGCGGTCAGGGCTACACCTTC; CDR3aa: CASSQGESRGGQGYTF
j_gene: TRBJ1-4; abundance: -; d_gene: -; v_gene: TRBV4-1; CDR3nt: TGCGCCAGCAGCCAAGTCTGGGCGGGTAATGAAAAACTGTTTTTT; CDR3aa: CASSQVWAGNEKLFF
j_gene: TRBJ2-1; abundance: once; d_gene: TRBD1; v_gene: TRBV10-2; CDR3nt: TGCGCCAGCGCCGGGACAGAAACGCTACACAATGAGCAGTTCTTC; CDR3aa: CASAGTETLHNEQFF
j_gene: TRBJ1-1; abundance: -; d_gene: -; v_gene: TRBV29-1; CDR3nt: TGCAGCGTTGAAGAGGGCGGCAGGGGCTACACTGAAGCTTTCTTT; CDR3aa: CSVEEGGRGYTEAFF
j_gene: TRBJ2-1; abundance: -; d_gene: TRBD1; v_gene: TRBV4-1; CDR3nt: TGCGCCAGCAGCCAACCGGGACAGGCCTCGCTTCTCTTC; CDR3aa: CASSQPGQASLLF
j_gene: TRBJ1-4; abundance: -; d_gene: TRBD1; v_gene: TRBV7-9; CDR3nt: TGTGCCAGCAGTTACCCGCCTCAGGGACAGGGGAATGAAAAACTGTTTTTT; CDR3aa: CASSYPPQGQGNEKLFF
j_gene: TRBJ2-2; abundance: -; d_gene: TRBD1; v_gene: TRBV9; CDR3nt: TGTGCCAGCAGCCTCGCGCCCGGGACAGGGAGGAGCACCGGGGAGCTGTTTTTT; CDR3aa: CASSLAPGTGRSTGELFF